A single sample gave rise to the 19 T cell receptor beta chains below, sequenced in a study of cytomegalovirus exposure and HLA in healthy donors. The PCR employed 60 Vbeta primers together with 13 Jbeta primers. Using immunoSEQ multiplex PCR, the repertoire was profiled, and TCRdb retains in-frame clones only, with some absent. Among 140,000 or so clones listed, approximately 82% were seen once. Sequencing was performed on PBMCs. These receptor sequences come from a woman aged 55-69 years in good health and CMV-seropositive.

This clone has only a few counts. V gene TRBV19 combines with J gene TRBJ2-5; TRBD1 agrees at 8 bases. The CDR3 runs to 13 residues. The J segment lost 5 bases and the V segment lost 7 bases, leaving 6 bases of the junction unmatched. The V gene's germline CDR1 is LNHDA and CDR2 SQIVND (reference sequence). CDR3 bases: TGTGCCAGTACTCAAACAGGGGGGGAGACCCAGTACTTC. Translation: CASTQTGGETQYF. The entire variable domain, with the rest obtained from reference TRBV19 and TRBJ2-5, is as follows: DGGITQSPKYLFRKEGQNVTLSCEQNLNHDAMYWYRQDPGQGLRLIYYSQIVNDFQKGDIAEGYSVSREKKESFPLTVTSAQKNPTAFYLCASTQTGGETQYFGPGTRLLVL.

This chain uses TRBV4-1 with TRBJ2-5; 7 bases map to TRBD2. The J call may not be correct, given that the DNA end is closer to TRBJ2-7. The CDR3 is made up of 13 amino acids. CDR1 and CDR2 from the germline V gene are MGHRA and YSYEKL. The CDR3 sequence is CASSQDGRGEQYF. The CDR3 DNA reads TGCGCCAGCAGCCAAGATGGGAGGGGCGAGCAGTACTTC.

The chain combines TRBV9 with TRBJ2-1; 8 nucleotides line up with TRBD2. CDR3 length: 17 residues. Germline trimming cut 0 bases from V and 3 bases from J; bases unmatched to any gene: 8. CDR1 and CDR2 (germline): SGDLS, YYNGEE. The CDR3 DNA sequence: TGTGCCAGCAGCGTAGCGAGGGGTAGCGGGATCTACAATGAGCAGTTCTTC. Residues: CASSVARGSGIYNEQFF.

This clone was recorded once. This chain joins TRBV7-3 and TRBJ2-2, with D unresolved. Trimming removed 5 bases at V and 2 bases at J, with 12 bases between. CDR1 is SGHTA, CDR2 FQGTGA, per germline. This CDR3 has 15 residues. In DNA, the CDR3 is TGTGCCAGCAGCCCCCATGGCGGTAACACCGGGGAGCTGTTTTTT. It encodes CASSPHGGNTGELFF.

The rearrangement uses TRBV9 and TRBJ2-2; perhaps TRBD2 as D (6 bases). This CDR3 is 17 amino acids long. Per germline, CDR1 SGDLS and CDR2 YYNGEE. Deletions cut 7 bases from V and 4 bases from J, with 23 bases between. The CDR3 here is CASAGNEEGLGTGELFF. CDR3 DNA: TGTGCCAGCGCCGGTAATGAGGAGGGCCTGGGCACCGGGGAGCTGTTTTTT.

This clone was counted a single time. The chain joins TRBV5-1 to TRBJ2-7, with D hard to call. CDR3 length: 12 amino acids. V lost 0 bases and J lost 5, with 6 bases in between. Germline CDR1 SGHRS, CDR2 YFSETQ. CDR3 protein: CASSLVGHEQYF. The CDR3 DNA sequence: TGCGCCAGCAGCTTGGTCGGTCACGAGCAGTACTTC.

The chain links TRBV7-6 to TRBJ1-2, with 8 bases matching TRBD1. Germline V gene sequence: CDR1 SGHVS, CDR2 FNYEAQ. The CDR3 length is 16 residues. Losses at the gene ends were 4 bases for V and 4 bases for J; bases not matched to a gene: 11. CDR3 loop: CASSSAGTGGFYGYTF. The CDR3 nucleotides are TGTGCCAGCAGCTCAGCCGGGACAGGAGGATTCTATGGCTACACCTTC.

Regarding this clone: Sequence at one end of the junction differs from germline and may be a read error. The V gene is TRBV30, the J gene TRBJ1-5; D ambiguous. The CDR3 contains 13 residues. The germline V gene encodes CDR1 GTSNPN and CDR2 SVGIG (reference sequence). CDR3 protein: CTWSVRGNQPQHF. CDR3 nucleotide sequence: TGTACCTGGAGTGTACGGGGCAATCAGCCCCAGCATTTT.

V and J are TRBV19 and TRBJ2-6, with TRBD1 identical over 9 bases. The CDR3 covers 16 residues. Germline CDR1 LNHDA, CDR2 SQIVND (reference sequence). The V gene end was trimmed by 4 bases and the J gene end by 4 bases; junction bases not matched to a gene: 5. In DNA form, the CDR3 reads TGTGCCAGTAGTACGACAGGGGGGGCCGGGGCCAACGTCCTGACTTTC. Its translation is CASSTTGGAGANVLTF.

The V and J genes are TRBV2 and TRBJ1-5, with a possible D match to TRBD1 (5 bases). This CDR3 region has 15 residues. Germline V gives CDR1 SNHLY, CDR2 FYNNEI. The germline V and J ends were trimmed by 6 bases and 1 base, with 13 bases remaining between them. CDR3 region: CASSFDQGSNQPQHF. The CDR3 DNA is TGTGCCAGCAGCTTCGATCAGGGAAGCAATCAGCCCCAGCATTTT.

The chain combines TRBV4-2 with TRBJ2-3; the D is unclear. The V gene's germline CDR1 is LGHNA and CDR2 YNFKEQ. There are 13 residues in the CDR3. Trimming took 4 bases from V and 0 from J, leaving 5 bases between them. The CDR3 spells CASSPSSTDTQYF. CDR3 DNA: TGTGCCAGCAGCCCCTCTAGCACAGATACGCAGTATTTT.

The rearrangement joins TRBV9 to TRBJ1-2; 8 nucleotides agree with TRBD1. The germline V gene encodes CDR1 SGDLS and CDR2 YYNGEE. The CDR3 covers 14 residues. After removal of 3 bases from V and 4 bases from J, the junction contained 5 bases not matched to a gene. CDR3 residues: CASSGGQVVYGYTF. The CDR3 DNA follows: TGTGCCAGCAGCGGGGGACAGGTAGTCTATGGCTACACCTTC.

The chain combines TRBV6-1 with TRBJ1-2; a weak D match, TRBD1 (6 bases). CDR3 length: 15 residues. CDR1 and CDR2 (germline): MNHNS, SASEGT. V dropped 2 bases and J dropped 2 bases, with 12 bases sitting between them. DNA of the CDR3: TGTGCCAGCAGTGAACCAGACAGGACAAACTATGGCTACACCTTC. Translating gives CASSEPDRTNYGYTF.

The chain is built from TRBV7-9 and TRBJ2-1, with D possibly TRBD1 on 8 matching bases. The germline gives CDR1 SEHNR, CDR2 FQNEAQ (reference sequence). With 7 bases removed from V and 7 bases from J, the gap between germline ends came to 17 bases. The CDR3 sequence is 14 residues long. In DNA, the CDR3 is TGTGCCAGCAACTACTACAGGGGGGGGAATGAGCAGTTCTTC. Protein product: CASNYYRGGNEQFF.

CDR3 sequence (DNA): TGCAGCGGGGGACAGCCCTACGAGCAGTACTTC. As protein: CSGGQPYEQYF. V usage is TRBV29-1 and J usage is TRBJ2-5, with TRBD1 identical over 7 bases. The J call may be incorrect, as the DNA end agrees better with TRBJ2-7. The CDR3 runs to 11 residues. Germline loops: CDR1 SQVTM, CDR2 ANQGSEA.

This CDR3 reads CASSAPSGTSYEQYF. The CDR3 DNA follows: TGTGCCAGTAGTGCACCGAGCGGGACTTCTTACGAGCAGTACTTC. The rearrangement uses TRBV19 and TRBJ2-7, with 7 nucleotides matching TRBD2. Germline trimming cut 5 bases from V and 4 bases from J; bases unmatched to any gene: 11. The CDR3 runs to 15 residues. Germline CDR1 LNHDA, CDR2 SQIVND (reference sequence). The whole variable domain, remainder taken from reference TRBV19 and TRBJ2-7, is DGGITQSPKYLFRKEGQNVTLSCEQNLNHDAMYWYRQDPGQGLRLIYYSQIVNDFQKGDIAEGYSVSREKKESFPLTVTSAQKNPTAFYLCASSAPSGTSYEQYFGPGTRLTVT.

J is TRBJ2-1 and V is TRBV28; D call uncertain. Trimming pared 1 base from V and 8 bases from J, leaving 6 bases between. CDR3 length: 12 residues. The germline gives CDR1 MDHEN, CDR2 SYDVKM. The chain's CDR3 is CASSLYAHEQFF. The CDR3 bases are TGTGCCAGCAGTTTATACGCGCATGAGCAGTTCTTC. The full variable domain, completed using reference TRBV28 and TRBJ2-1, is DVKVTQSSRYLVKRTGEKVFLECVQDMDHENMFWYRQDPGLGLRLIYFSYDVKMKEKGDIPEGYSVSREKKERFSLILESASTNQTSMYLCASSLYAHEQFFGPGTRLTVL.

The chain uses TRBV5-6 and TRBJ2-3; 8 bases agree with TRBD2. The CDR3 consists of 14 residues. J lost 6 bases, V lost 6 bases, and 9 bases had no gene match. Germline V gene data show CDR1 as SGHDT and CDR2 as YYEEEE. CDR3 in amino acids: CASTNGLARDTQYF. DNA for the CDR3: TGTGCCAGCACCAATGGACTAGCAAGGGATACGCAGTATTTT.

The V call is TRBV10-3, the J call TRBJ2-2; the match to TRBD2 covers 10 bases. This CDR3 region has 17 residues. V was pared by 0 bases and J by 4 bases, with 5 bases of the junction left unmatched. Germline CDR1 and CDR2: ENHRY and SYGVKD. The CDR3 is CAISESRTSGITGELFF. CDR3 bases: TGTGCCATCAGTGAGTCTAGGACTAGCGGAATCACCGGGGAGCTGTTTTTT.